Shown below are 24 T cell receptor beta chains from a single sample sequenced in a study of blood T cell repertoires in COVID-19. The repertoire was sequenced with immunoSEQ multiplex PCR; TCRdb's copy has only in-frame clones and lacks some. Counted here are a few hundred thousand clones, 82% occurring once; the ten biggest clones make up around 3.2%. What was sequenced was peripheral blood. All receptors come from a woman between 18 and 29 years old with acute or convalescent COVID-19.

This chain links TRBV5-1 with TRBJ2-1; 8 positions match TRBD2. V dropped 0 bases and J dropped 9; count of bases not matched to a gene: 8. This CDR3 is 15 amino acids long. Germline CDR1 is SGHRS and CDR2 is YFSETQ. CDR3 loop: CASSLVPGGRVEQFF. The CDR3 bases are TGCGCCAGCAGCTTGGTTCCGGGAGGGAGGGTTGAGCAGTTCTTC.

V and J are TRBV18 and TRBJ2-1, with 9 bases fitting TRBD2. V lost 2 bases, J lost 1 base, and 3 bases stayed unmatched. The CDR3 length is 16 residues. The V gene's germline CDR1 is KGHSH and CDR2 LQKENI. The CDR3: CASSPGLAISYNEQFF. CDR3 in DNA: TGTGCCAGCTCACCAGGACTAGCGATATCCTACAATGAGCAGTTCTTC.

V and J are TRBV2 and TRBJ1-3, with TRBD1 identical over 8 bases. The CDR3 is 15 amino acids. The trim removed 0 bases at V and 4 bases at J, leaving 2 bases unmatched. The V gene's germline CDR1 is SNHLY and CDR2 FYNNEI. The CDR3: CASSEAAGGGNTIYF. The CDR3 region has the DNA TGTGCCAGCAGTGAAGCGGCAGGGGGCGGAAACACCATATATTTT.

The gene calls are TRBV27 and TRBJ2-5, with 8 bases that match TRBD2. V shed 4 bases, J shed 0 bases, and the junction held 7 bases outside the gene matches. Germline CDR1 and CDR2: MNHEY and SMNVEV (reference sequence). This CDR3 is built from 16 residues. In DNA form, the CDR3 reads TGTGCCAGCAGTTGGTCCCCTAGCGGGCACCAAGAGACCCAGTACTTC. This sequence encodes CASSWSPSGHQETQYF.

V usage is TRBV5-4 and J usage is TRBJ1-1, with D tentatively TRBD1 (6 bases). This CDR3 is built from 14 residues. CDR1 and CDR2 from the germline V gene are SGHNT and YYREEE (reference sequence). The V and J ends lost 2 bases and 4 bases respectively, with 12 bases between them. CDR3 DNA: TGTGCCAGCAGCTTCGGGGGGCTTGCCACTGAAGCTTTCTTT. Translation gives CASSFGGLATEAFF. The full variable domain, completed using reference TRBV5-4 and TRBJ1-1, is ETGVTQSPTHLIKTRGQQVTLRCSSQSGHNTVSWYQQALGQGPQFIFQYYREEENGRGNFPPRFSGLQFPNYSSELNVNALELDDSALYLCASSFGGLATEAFFGQGTRLTVV.

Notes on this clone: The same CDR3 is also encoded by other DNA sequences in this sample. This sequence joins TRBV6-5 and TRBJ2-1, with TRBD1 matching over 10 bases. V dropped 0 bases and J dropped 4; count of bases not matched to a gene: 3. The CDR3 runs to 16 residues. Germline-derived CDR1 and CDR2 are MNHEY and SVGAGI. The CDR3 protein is CASSYSGTGVYNEQFF. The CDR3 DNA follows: TGTGCCAGCAGTTACTCCGGGACAGGGGTATACAATGAGCAGTTCTTC.

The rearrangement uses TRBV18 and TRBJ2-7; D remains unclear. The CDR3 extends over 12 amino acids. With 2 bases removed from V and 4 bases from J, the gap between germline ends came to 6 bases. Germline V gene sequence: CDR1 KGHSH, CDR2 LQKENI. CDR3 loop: CASSPAEYEQYF. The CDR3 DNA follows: TGTGCCAGCTCACCAGCCGAGTACGAGCAGTACTTC.

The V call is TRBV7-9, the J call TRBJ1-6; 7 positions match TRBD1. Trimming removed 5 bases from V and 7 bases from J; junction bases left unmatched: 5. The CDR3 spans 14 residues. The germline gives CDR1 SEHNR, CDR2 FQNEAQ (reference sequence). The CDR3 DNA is TGTGCCAGCAGCACCACAGGGGAAAATTCACCCCTCCACTTT. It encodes CASSTTGENSPLHF.

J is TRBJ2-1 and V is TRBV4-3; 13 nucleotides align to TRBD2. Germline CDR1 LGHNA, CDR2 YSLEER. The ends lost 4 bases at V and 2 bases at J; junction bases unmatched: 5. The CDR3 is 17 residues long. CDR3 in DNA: TGCGCCAGCAGCCGACAACTAGCGGGAGGGCCCTACAATGAGCAGTTCTTC. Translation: CASSRQLAGGPYNEQFF.

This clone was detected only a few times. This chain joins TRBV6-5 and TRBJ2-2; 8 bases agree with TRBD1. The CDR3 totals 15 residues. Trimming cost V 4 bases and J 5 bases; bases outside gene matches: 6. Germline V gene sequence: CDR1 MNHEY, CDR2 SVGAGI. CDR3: CASSSDRGGTGELFF. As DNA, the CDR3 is TGTGCCAGCAGTTCCGACAGGGGTGGTACCGGGGAGCTGTTTTTT.

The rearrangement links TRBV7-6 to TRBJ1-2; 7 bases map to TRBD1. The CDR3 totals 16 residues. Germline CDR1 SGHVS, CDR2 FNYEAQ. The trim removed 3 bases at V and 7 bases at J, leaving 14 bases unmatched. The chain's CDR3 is CASSFSSNTGVCGYTF. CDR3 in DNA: TGTGCCAGCAGCTTCTCCTCCAACACAGGGGTTTGTGGCTACACCTTC.

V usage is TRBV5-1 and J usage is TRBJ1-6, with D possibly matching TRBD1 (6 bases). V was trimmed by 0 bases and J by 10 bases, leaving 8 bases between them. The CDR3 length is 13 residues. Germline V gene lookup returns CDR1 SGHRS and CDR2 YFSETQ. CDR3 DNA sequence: TGCGCCAGCAGCTTGGCAGGGGACTCACCCCTCCACTTT. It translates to CASSLAGDSPLHF.

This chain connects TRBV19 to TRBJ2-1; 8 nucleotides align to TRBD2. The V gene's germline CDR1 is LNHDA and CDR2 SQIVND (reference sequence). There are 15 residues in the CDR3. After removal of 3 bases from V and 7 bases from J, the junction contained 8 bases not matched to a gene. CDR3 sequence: CASSMNSGKGNEQFF. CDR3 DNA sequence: TGTGCCAGTAGTATGAATAGCGGGAAAGGGAATGAGCAGTTCTTC. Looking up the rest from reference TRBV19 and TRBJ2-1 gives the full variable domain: DGGITQSPKYLFRKEGQNVTLSCEQNLNHDAMYWYRQDPGQGLRLIYYSQIVNDFQKGDIAEGYSVSREKKESFPLTVTSAQKNPTAFYLCASSMNSGKGNEQFFGPGTRLTVL.

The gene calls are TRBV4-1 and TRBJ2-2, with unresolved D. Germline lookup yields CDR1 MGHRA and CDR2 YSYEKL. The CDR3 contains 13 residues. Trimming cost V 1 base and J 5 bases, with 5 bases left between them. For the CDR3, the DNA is TGCGCCAGCAGCCAAGGAGCGACCGGGGAGCTGTTTTTT. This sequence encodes CASSQGATGELFF.

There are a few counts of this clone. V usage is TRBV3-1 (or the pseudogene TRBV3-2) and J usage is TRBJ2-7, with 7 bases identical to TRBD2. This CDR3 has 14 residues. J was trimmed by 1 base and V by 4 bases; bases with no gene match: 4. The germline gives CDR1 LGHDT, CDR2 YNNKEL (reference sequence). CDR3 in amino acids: CASSLTSNSYEQYF. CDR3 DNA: TGTGCCAGCAGCCTGACTAGCAATTCCTACGAGCAGTACTTC.

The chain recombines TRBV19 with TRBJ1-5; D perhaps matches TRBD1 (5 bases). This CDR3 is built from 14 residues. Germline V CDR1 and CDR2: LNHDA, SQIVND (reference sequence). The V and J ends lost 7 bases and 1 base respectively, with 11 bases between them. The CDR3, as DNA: TGTGCCAGTACCCTCCGACAGAGCAATCAGCCCCAGCATTTT. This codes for CASTLRQSNQPQHF.

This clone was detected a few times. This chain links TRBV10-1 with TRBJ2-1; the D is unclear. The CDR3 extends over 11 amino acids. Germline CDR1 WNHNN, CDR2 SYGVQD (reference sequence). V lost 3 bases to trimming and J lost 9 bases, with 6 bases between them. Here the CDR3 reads CASSDSGEQFF. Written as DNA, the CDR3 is TGCGCCAGCAGTGACTCGGGTGAGCAGTTCTTC.

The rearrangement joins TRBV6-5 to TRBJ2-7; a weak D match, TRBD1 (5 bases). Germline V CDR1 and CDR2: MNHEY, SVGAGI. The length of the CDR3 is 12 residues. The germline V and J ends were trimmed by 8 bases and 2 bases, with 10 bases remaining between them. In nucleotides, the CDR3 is TGTGCCAGCGGGCAGGGTCCCTACGAGCAGTACTTC. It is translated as CASGQGPYEQYF.

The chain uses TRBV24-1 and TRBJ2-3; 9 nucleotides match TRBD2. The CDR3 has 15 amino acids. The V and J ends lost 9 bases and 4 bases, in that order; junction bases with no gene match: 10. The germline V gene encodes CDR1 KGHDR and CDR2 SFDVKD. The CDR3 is CATHSGRRGADTQYF. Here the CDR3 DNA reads TGTGCCACCCATAGCGGGAGAAGAGGCGCAGATACGCAGTATTTT.

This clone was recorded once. CDR3 sequence: CASSPYPKGGGEQFF. The CDR3 DNA sequence: TGTGCCAGCTCACCATACCCCAAGGGAGGCGGGGAGCAGTTCTTC. The chain recombines TRBV18 with TRBJ2-1; a possible D gene is TRBD2 (6 bases). The CDR3 has 15 amino acids. Germline lookup yields CDR1 KGHSH and CDR2 LQKENI. V dropped 2 bases and J dropped 10 bases, with 18 bases sitting between them.

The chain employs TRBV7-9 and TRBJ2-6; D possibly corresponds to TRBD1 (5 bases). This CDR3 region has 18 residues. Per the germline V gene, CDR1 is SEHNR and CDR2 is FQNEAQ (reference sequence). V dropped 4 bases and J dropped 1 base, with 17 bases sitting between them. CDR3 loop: CASSYLADKWSGANVLTF. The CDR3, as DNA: TGTGCCAGCAGCTACCTCGCGGACAAATGGTCTGGGGCCAACGTCCTGACTTTC.

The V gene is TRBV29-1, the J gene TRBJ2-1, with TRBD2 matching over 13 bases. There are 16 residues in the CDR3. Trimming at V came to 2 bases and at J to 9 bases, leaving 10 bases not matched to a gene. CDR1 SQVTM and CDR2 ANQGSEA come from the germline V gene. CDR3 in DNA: TGCAGCGTTGAATCTTACGTCGGACTAGCGGGAGTTGAGCAGTTCTTC. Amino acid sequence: CSVESYVGLAGVEQFF.

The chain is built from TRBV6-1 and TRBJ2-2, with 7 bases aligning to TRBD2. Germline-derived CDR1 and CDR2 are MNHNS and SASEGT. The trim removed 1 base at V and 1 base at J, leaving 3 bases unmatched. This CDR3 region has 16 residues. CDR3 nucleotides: TGTGCCAGCAGTGAAGGACTAGCCCTGAACACCGGGGAGCTGTTTTTT. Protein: CASSEGLALNTGELFF.

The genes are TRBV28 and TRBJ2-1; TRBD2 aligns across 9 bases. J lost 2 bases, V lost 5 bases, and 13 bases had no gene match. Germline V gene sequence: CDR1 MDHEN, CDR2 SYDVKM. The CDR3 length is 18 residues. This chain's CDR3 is CASSAGTSSYLPYNEQFF. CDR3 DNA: TGTGCCAGCAGTGCCGGGACTAGCAGCTACCTCCCCTACAATGAGCAGTTCTTC.